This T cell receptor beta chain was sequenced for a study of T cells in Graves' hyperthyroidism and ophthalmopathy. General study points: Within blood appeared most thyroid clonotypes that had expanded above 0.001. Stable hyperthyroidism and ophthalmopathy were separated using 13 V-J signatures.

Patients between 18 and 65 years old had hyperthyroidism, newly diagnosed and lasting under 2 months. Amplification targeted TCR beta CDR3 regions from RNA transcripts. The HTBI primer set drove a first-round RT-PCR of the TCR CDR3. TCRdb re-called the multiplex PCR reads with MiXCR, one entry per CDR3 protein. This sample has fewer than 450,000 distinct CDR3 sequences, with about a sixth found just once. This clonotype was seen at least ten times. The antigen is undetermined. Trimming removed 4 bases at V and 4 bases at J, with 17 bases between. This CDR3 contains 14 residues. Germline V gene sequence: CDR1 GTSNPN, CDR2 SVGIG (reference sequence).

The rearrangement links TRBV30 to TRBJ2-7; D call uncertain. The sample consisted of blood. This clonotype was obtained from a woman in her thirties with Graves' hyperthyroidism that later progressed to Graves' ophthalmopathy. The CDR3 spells CAWTGRTAIYEQYF. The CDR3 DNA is TGTGCCTGGACCGGTAGGACCGCCATTTACGAGCAGTACTTC.